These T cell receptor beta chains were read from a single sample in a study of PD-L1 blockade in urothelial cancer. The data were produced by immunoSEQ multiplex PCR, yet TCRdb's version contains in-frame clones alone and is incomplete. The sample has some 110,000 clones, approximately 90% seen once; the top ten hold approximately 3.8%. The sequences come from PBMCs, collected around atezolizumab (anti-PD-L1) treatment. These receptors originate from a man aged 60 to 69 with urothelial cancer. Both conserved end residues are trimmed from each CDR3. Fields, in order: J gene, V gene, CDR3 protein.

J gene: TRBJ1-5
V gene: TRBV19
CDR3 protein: ASSAGAPYQPQH

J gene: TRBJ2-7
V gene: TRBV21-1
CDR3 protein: ASSKCLAGSSYEQY

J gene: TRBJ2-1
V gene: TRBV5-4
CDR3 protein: ASSLANNEQF

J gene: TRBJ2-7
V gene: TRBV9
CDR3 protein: ASSVGQGSAYEQY

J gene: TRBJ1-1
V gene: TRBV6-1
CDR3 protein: ASSEASGGTEAF

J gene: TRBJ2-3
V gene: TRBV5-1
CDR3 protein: ASSLGFAVSSTDTQY

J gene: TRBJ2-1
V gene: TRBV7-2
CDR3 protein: ASSSYSEQF

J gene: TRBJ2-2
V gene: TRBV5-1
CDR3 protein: ASSPLAAGATGELF

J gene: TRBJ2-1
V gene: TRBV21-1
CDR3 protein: ASSEGDRAYNEQF

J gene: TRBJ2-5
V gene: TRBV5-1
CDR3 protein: ASSLALAGEQETQY

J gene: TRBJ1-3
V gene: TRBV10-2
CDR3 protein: ASSRQGALGNTIY

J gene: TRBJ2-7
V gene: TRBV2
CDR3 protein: ASSYSYEQY

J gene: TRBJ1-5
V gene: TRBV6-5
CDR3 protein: ASRQGYNQPQH

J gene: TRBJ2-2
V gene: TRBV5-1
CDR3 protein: ASSLVSSGGPYTGELF

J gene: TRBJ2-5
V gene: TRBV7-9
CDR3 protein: ASSLGQWETQY

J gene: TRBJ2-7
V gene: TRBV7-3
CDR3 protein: ASSQTRRTYEQY

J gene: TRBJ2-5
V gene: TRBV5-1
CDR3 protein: ASSLVGLASQGETQY

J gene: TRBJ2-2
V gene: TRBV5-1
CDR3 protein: ASNRPGGTGELF

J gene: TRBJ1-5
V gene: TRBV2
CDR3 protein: ASSEGRLGQPQH

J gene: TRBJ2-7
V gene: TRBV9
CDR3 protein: ASSFIAGDEQY

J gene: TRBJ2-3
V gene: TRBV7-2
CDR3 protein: ASSSDYTDTQY

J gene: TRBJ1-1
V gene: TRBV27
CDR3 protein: ASSADRGLNTEAF

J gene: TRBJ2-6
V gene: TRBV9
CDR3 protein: ASSVEPSGANVLT

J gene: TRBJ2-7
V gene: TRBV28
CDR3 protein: ASSPDLTSGEQY

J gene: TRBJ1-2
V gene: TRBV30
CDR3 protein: AWSVRGTGSHGYT

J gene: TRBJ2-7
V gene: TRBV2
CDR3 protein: ASWASEQY

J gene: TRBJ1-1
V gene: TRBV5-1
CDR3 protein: ASSLEGAGGNTEAF

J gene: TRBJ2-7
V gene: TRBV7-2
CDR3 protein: ASSLGPPGSSYEQY

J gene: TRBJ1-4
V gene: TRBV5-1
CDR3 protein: ASSLGSSEGLLF

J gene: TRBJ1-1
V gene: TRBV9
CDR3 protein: ASSVDPGARGEAF

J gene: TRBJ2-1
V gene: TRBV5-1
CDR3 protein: ASSYQRVSNNEQF

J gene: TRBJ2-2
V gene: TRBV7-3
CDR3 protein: ASSRQPSTGGTGELF

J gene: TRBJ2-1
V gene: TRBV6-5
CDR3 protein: ASSRGLAGVDEQF

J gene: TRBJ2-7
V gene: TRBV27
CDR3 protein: ASSPLAGGAYEQY

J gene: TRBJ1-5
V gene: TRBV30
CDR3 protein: AWSVRVNQPQH

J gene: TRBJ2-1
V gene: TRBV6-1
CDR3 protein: ASRLDRRNEQF

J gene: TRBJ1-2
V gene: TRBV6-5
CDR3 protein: AVRRMSGNYGYT

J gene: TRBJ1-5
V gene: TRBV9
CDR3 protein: ASSGDTNQPQH

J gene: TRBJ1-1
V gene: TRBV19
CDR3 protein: ASSITGNTEAF

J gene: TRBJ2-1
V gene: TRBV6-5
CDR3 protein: ASSSHTSSYNEQF

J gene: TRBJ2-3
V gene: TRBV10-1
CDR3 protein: ASSGQVATDTQY

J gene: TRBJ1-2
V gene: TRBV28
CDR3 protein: ASSWGTAYDYT

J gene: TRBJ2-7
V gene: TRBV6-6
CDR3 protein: ASIPGQGFFYEQY

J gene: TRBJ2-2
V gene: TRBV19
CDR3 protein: ASSTTGVGGELF

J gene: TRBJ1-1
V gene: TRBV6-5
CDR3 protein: ASTGMAEAF

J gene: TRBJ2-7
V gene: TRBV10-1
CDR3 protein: ASSPGGDLYEQY

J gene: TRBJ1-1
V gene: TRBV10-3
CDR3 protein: AIRESGEGRLNTEAF

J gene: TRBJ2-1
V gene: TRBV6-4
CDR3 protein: ASRPSAVSSQF

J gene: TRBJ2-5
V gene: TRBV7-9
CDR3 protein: ASSLGRGVREETQY

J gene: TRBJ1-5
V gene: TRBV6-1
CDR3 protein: ASSRASSNQPQH

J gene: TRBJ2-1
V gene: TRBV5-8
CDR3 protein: ASSWWLGTSGGKAYNEQF

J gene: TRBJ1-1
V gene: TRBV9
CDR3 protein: ASSVAAGGTGNTEAF

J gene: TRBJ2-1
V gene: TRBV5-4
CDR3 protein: ASSPSGGGSYEQF

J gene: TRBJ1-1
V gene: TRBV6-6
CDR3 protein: ASSHPGQLNTEAF

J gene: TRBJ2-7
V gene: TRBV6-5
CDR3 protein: ASSTTGGYEQY